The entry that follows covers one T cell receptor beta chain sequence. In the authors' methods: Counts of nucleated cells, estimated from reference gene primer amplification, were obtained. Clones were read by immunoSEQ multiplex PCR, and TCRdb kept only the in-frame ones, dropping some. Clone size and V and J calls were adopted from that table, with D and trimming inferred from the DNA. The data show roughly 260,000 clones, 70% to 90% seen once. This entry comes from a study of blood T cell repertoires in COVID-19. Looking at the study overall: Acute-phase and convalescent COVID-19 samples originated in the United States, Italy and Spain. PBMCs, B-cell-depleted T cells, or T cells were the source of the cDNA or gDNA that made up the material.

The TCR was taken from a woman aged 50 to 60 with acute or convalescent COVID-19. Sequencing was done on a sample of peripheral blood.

CDR3 protein: CASSLASGTGLKAEAFF. The CDR3, as DNA: TGCGCCAGCAGCTTGGCATCCGGGACAGGGTTGAAGGCTGAAGCTTTCTTT. V usage is TRBV5-1 and J usage is TRBJ1-1, with 9 nucleotides matching TRBD1. The trim removed 0 bases at V and 6 bases at J, leaving 12 bases unmatched. CDR1 and CDR2 (germline): SGHRS, YFSETQ. The CDR3 totals 17 residues.